The clone carrying this TCR beta chain was observed many times. Its antigen is unidentified. Trimming took off 7 bases at V and 6 bases at J, with 9 bases between the two ends. This CDR3 has 11 residues. The germline V gene has CDR1 SQVTM and CDR2 ANQGSEA. This entry comes from a study of T cell responses to AZD1222 COVID-19 vaccine. Method: immunoSEQ multiplex PCR; TCRdb's copy keeps in-frame clones and lacks some. The profile shows just under 150,000 clones, roughly 86% of them singletons. Study-level results: When two AZD1222 doses had been given, Spike-specific TCR breadth and depth rose. Nearly half of spike-specific TCRs reportedly target variant regions that are unmutated in the B.1.351 and B.1.1.7 variants. Females made up more of the donors, who were largely white British, and clonal diversity may have come out too low.

The receptor's source is an adult who received the MenACWY meningococcal vaccine as a control. The chain carries TRBV29-1 and TRBJ2-2; no clear D gene. The sample was peripheral blood, taken 28 days after the second dose of the MenACWY control vaccine. As DNA, the CDR3 is TGCAGCGCAGAATTCCCCGGGGAGCTGTTTTTT. Its protein product is CSAEFPGELFF.